This TCR beta chain derives from a study of technical replicates of blood from several donors. This CDR3 comprises 16 residues. V was pared by 1 base and J by 2 bases, with 14 bases between. Germline CDR1 reads SGHAT; CDR2 reads FQNNGV. The repertoire was sequenced with immunoSEQ multiplex PCR; TCRdb's copy has only in-frame clones and lacks some. Among more than 9,500 clones listed, approximately 95% were seen once. The gene calls are TRBV11-2 and TRBJ2-5; a weak D match, TRBD1 (6 bases). Sample: PBMCs. This TCR was recovered from a human donor in good health. CDR3 sequence (DNA): TGTGCCAGCAGCTTAGGGGGTCGAGGGGGACAAGAGACCCAGTACTTC. This sequence encodes CASSLGGRGGQETQYF.